Sequencing of this T cell receptor (beta chain) was carried out in a study of blood T cell repertoires in COVID-19. Study-level information: Researchers got acute and convalescent COVID-19 samples from the United States, Italy and Spain. From T cells, B-cell-depleted T cells, or PBMCs came the material, which was cDNA or gDNA.

The CDR3 totals 16 residues. J gave up 5 bases and V 0 bases, and 5 bases lay outside the gene matches. Looked up from germline, CDR1 is ENHRY and CDR2 is SYGVKD. This clone was recorded a few times. Generated by immunoSEQ multiplex PCR, the TCRdb table keeps only in-frame clones and is missing some. In the table there are roughly 200,000 clones, approximately 85% of which are singletons. Specimen: peripheral blood. The V and J genes are TRBV10-3 and TRBJ1-1; 11 positions match TRBD1. This clonotype was sampled from a man in his sixties with acute or convalescent COVID-19. The CDR3 DNA sequence: TGTGCCATCAGTGAGTCGAGTGGGACAGGGGGAACTGAAGCTTTCTTT. Its protein is CAISESSGTGGTEAFF.